This TCR beta chain was sequenced for a study of CD8 T cells in Susac syndrome. In germline, CDR1 is LNHNV, CDR2 YYDKDF (reference sequence). Trimming cost V 1 base and J 10 bases; bases outside gene matches: 1. The CDR3 sequence is 12 residues long. This clonotype was seen more than once but under ten times. Blood CD8+ and CD4+ T cells underwent high-throughput TCR beta sequencing. Relapsing-remitting disease, either stable or active, was present in the treatment-naive patients who were the multiple sclerosis controls. Random hexamers served to reverse transcribe roughly 0.45 to 1 ug RNA. TCRdb recomputed calls from the immunoSEQ multiplex PCR reads with MiXCR, one row per CDR3 protein. This table holds 250,000 to 300,000 distinct CDR3 sequences, approximately 85% found once.

J is TRBJ1-5 and V is TRBV15; 7 bases match TRBD1. This sequence was found in a human donor with multiple sclerosis. Sequencing was performed on CD8+ T cells from PBMCs. CDR3 sequence reads: CATSRGGGPQHF. The CDR3 DNA sequence: TGTGCCACCAGCAGAGGAGGGGGCCCCCAGCATTTT.